This is a list of T cell receptor beta chains from one sample in a study of cytomegalovirus exposure and HLA in healthy donors. Only in-frame clones appear in the TCRdb table, and some are missing; sequencing was by immunoSEQ multiplex PCR. The sample records just under 95,000 clones, roughly 86% being singletons. Sequencing input: PBMCs. The receptors come from a young woman in good health and CMV-seropositive. Both conserved end residues are part of each CDR3. The order of the fields is V gene, J gene, clone size, D gene, CDR3 protein, CDR3 DNA. D genes are given only for firm matches. Size is omitted from some rows. Given values are once, few, many or a class for expanded clones.

TRBV5-4	TRBJ2-1	-	-	CASSFETGGEQFF	TGTGCCAGCAGCTTCGAGACAGGAGGTGAGCAGTTCTTC
TRBV6-1	TRBJ2-1	-	TRBD1	CASSEWDRSPGEQFF	TGTGCCAGCAGTGAGTGGGACAGGTCTCCTGGCGAGCAGTTCTTC
TRBV5-6	TRBJ1-6	-	TRBD1	CASSPTGTGNLPLHF	TGTGCCAGCAGCCCCACCGGGACAGGGAATTTGCCCCTCCACTTT
TRBV4-2	TRBJ1-1	-	-	CASSQAKQGLGTEAFF	TGTGCCAGCAGCCAAGCTAAGCAGGGTTTGGGGACTGAAGCTTTCTTT
TRBV9	TRBJ1-3	-	-	CASSVGVRAGSGNTIYF	TGTGCCAGCAGCGTAGGAGTCCGTGCGGGTTCTGGAAACACCATATATTTT
TRBV19	TRBJ1-5	-	-	CASNVMPGANQPQHF	TGTGCCAGTAATGTTATGCCTGGGGCCAATCAGCCCCAGCATTTT
TRBV4-1	TRBJ2-1	-	TRBD2	CASSQTSGTGNEQFF	TGCGCCAGCAGCCAAACTAGCGGGACGGGAAATGAGCAGTTCTTC
TRBV6-4	TRBJ2-3	many	TRBD1	CASSDSTGGADTQYF	TGTGCCAGCAGTGACTCGACAGGGGGCGCAGATACGCAGTATTTT
TRBV30	TRBJ1-6	-	TRBD1	CAWSGQGYSPLHF	TGTGCCTGGAGTGGACAGGGGTATTCACCCCTCCACTTT
TRBV6-1	TRBJ2-6	-	TRBD2	CASSDVGLAGSTSGANVLTF	TGTGCCAGCAGTGACGTAGGACTAGCGGGTTCGACCTCTGGGGCCAACGTCCTGACTTTC
TRBV4-1	TRBJ2-1	few	-	CASSQEGGRWNEQFF	TGCGCCAGCAGCCAAGAAGGAGGGAGGTGGAATGAGCAGTTCTTC
TRBV11-2	TRBJ1-1	-	-	CASSPNPGNTEAFF	TGTGCCAGCAGCCCGAACCCGGGGAACACTGAAGCTTTCTTT
TRBV5-4	TRBJ1-2	-	-	CAISVERSYGYTF	TGTGCCATCAGTGTTGAGCGCAGCTATGGCTACACCTTC
TRBV4-2	TRBJ2-5	-	TRBD2	CASSQHIAGGTQETQYF	TGTGCCAGCAGCCAACATATAGCGGGAGGGACACAAGAGACCCAGTACTTC
TRBV20-1	TRBJ1-1	-	TRBD1	CSAYRGTEAFF	TGCAGTGCCTACAGGGGCACTGAAGCTTTCTTT
TRBV11-3	TRBJ2-7	once	TRBD1	CASSLGDRGPHEQYF	TGTGCCAGCAGCTTAGGGGACAGGGGGCCTCACGAGCAGTACTTC
TRBV6-5	TRBJ1-1	-	-	CASSRNTEAFF	TGTGCCAGCAGTCGGAACACTGAAGCTTTCTTT
TRBV6-5	TRBJ2-1	-	TRBD1	CASSAGTGYNEQFF	TGTGCCAGCAGTGCCGGGACAGGCTACAATGAGCAGTTCTTC
TRBV6-5	TRBJ2-5	-	TRBD1	CASSFGQGPSQETQYF	TGTGCCAGCAGTTTTGGACAGGGACCTTCCCAAGAGACCCAGTACTTC
TRBV28	TRBJ1-1	once	-	CASSPWGESLMNTEAFF	TGTGCCAGCAGTCCTTGGGGGGAGTCATTGATGAACACTGAAGCTTTCTTT
TRBV11-2	TRBJ2-7	-	-	CASSIQGNEQYF	TGTGCCAGCAGCATCCAGGGGAACGAGCAGTACTTC
TRBV5-1	TRBJ1-2	-	-	CASSLVTGVGGYTF	TGCGCCAGCAGCTTGGTGACAGGCGTTGGTGGCTACACCTTC
TRBV6-5	TRBJ1-5	-	-	CASRGDSYQPQHF	TGTGCCAGCAGGGGCGACAGCTATCAGCCCCAGCATTTT
TRBV5-1	TRBJ2-7	-	TRBD1	CASSLGQGILEQYF	TGCGCCAGCAGCTTGGGACAGGGGATCCTCGAGCAGTACTTC
TRBV12-5	TRBJ1-1	-	-	CASGTGRWTEAFF	TGTGCTAGTGGCACAGGGCGATGGACTGAAGCTTTCTTT
TRBV30	TRBJ1-2	once	-	CAWKGQGYYGYTF	TGTGCCTGGAAGGGCCAGGGGTACTATGGCTACACCTTC
TRBV27	TRBJ2-1	-	TRBD2	CASSFGTGTSGYNEQFF	TGTGCCAGCAGTTTCGGCACCGGGACTAGCGGATACAATGAGCAGTTCTTC
TRBV5-1	TRBJ2-3	-	-	CASRLAPSTDTQYF	TGCGCCAGCAGGCTAGCGCCCAGCACAGATACGCAGTATTTT
TRBV27	TRBJ2-7	-	-	CASSFARDLPYEQYF	TGTGCCAGCAGTTTCGCCCGGGACTTGCCCTACGAGCAGTACTTC
TRBV29-1	TRBJ2-1	-	TRBD2	CSVVSGGTYNEQFF	TGCAGCGTCGTTAGCGGGGGGACATACAATGAGCAGTTCTTC
TRBV4-1	TRBJ1-6	-	TRBD1	CASSRRQGNYNSPLHF	TGCGCCAGCAGCCGAAGACAGGGTAATTATAATTCACCCCTCCACTTT
TRBV6-4	TRBJ1-5	-	-	CASNTSTPQPQHF	TGTGCCAGCAACACCTCCACCCCTCAGCCCCAGCATTTT
TRBV7-3	TRBJ2-3	-	TRBD2	CASSSSSGTGFTDTQYF	TGTGCCAGCAGCTCCAGCAGCGGGACGGGGTTTACAGATACGCAGTATTTT
TRBV28	TRBJ1-2	-	-	CASSRDSNYGYTF	TGTGCCAGCAGTCGTGACAGTAACTATGGCTACACCTTC
TRBV7-9	TRBJ2-1	-	TRBD2	CASRPGLDANEQFF	TGTGCCAGCAGGCCGGGACTAGACGCCAATGAGCAGTTCTTC
TRBV12-5	TRBJ1-1	-	-	CASGFREDTEAFF	TGTGCTAGTGGTTTTCGGGAAGACACTGAAGCTTTCTTT
TRBV27	TRBJ2-5	-	TRBD1	CASRSTDGQGLIETQYF	TGTGCCAGCAGATCGACAGACGGACAGGGTCTAATAGAGACCCAGTACTTC
TRBV27	TRBJ2-3	-	-	CASSRNRDSTDTQYF	TGTGCCAGCAGTCGAAACAGGGACAGCACAGATACGCAGTATTTT
TRBV30	TRBJ2-3	-	-	CAWSVGALSTDTQYF	TGTGCCTGGAGTGTAGGGGCCCTCAGCACAGATACGCAGTATTTT
TRBV15	TRBJ1-4	-	-	CATSQPAGTNEKLFF	TGTGCCACCAGCCAACCGGCAGGGACTAATGAAAAACTGTTTTTT
TRBV9	TRBJ2-3	-	TRBD1	CASSVRQGEYTDTQYF	TGTGCCAGCAGCGTACGGCAGGGGGAATACACAGATACGCAGTATTTT